The TCR beta chain under discussion was sequenced for a study of T cell responses to AZD1222 COVID-19 vaccine. About the research overall: Recipients boosted at about 4 weeks or about 12 weeks are pooled.

General study results and limits: The donor cohort was predominantly white British with a female majority, and clonal diversity may have been underestimated. AZD1222 recipients seropositive at baseline numbered only six. Close to half of all spike-specific TCRs reportedly target regions of the variants that are unmutated.

As concerns this clone: Antigen unknown.

The CDR3 contains 12 residues. The V end lost 4 bases, the J end lost 2 bases, and 2 bases lay between the germline ends. From germline, CDR1 is SNHLY and CDR2 FYNNEI. Some clones are missing from TCRdb's copy, which holds only in-frame ones; the method was immunoSEQ multiplex PCR. The table lists some 100,000 clones, 85% to 90% of them singletons. The receptor's source is an adult in good health. This specimen was peripheral blood, taken on day 0 of AZD1222 vaccination. This sequence joins TRBV2 and TRBJ1-4; D uncertain. CDR3 DNA: TGTGCCAGCAGTGCGACTAATGAAAAACTGTTTTTT. Its protein is CASSATNEKLFF.